This section outlines one T cell receptor beta chain sequence together with its context. The antigen is not known. The data derive from a study of CD8 T cells in ankylosing spondylitis. General observations from the study: A motif in TCR beta, a set of under ten highly homologous variants, appeared characteristic of ankylosing spondylitis blood. Researchers report that disease-linked clones proved CD8+ and relatively rare in peripheral blood.

Trimming left V 1 base short and J 3 bases short, with 12 bases between. Germline CDR1 reads SGHTA; CDR2 reads FQGNSA. This CDR3 has 15 residues. Libraries for TCR beta were made by quantitative 5'-RACE with molecular barcodes. MiXCR, applied by TCRdb to the 5' RACE reads, yields one record per CDR3 protein. Found here are 250,000 to 300,000 distinct CDR3 sequences, roughly 20% of them singletons; the top ten hold roughly 7.3%. This sequence originates from a male donor with ankylosing spondylitis or in good health (not recorded which). Sequencing used blood, either unsorted or a sorted T cell fraction (not recorded which). The chain has TRBV7-2 and TRBJ2-5, with a tentative D call TRBD1 (5 bases). In DNA form, the CDR3 reads TGTGCCAGCAGCTTAGGGGCAGGGAATAAAGAGACCCAGTACTTC. This translates into CASSLGAGNKETQYF.